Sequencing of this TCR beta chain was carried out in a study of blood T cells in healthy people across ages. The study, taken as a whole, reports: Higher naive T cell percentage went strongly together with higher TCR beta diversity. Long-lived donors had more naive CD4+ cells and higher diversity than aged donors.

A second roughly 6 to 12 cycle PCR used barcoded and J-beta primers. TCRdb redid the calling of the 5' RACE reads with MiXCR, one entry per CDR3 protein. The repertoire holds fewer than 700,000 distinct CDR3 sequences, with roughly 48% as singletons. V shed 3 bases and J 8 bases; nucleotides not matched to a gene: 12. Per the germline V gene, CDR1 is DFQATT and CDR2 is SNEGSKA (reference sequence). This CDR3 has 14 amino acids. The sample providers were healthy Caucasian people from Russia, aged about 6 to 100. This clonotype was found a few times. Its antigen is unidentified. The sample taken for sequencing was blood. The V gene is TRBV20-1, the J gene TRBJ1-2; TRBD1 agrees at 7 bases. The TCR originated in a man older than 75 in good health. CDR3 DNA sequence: TGCAGTGCTAGGGAGGACAGGATTAGGTGGGGCTACACCTTC. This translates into CSAREDRIRWGYTF.